The 13 T cell receptor beta chains listed next were all sequenced from one sample in a study of vaccination and CD4 T cells after COVID-19. Cultured CD4+ T-cell DNA underwent Oncomine TCR Beta short-read sequencing. TCRdb passed the PCR reads through MiXCR, listing each CDR3 protein once. The profile shows approximately 22,000 distinct CDR3 sequences, 45% to 60% of them singletons. Their antigens remain unidentified. The treatment here: approximately 9-day PBMC culture with coronavirus spike peptide pools or control peptides (ViraFEST assay). The specimen sequenced was CD4+ T cells from blood, cultured in vitro. The receptors stem from a human donor who had recovered from COVID-19.

This clonotype has just one count. The chain joins TRBV2 to TRBJ1-6; D is unclear. The V end lost 4 bases, the J end lost 5 bases, and 3 bases lay between the germline ends. This CDR3 is 12 amino acids long. Germline V gene lookup returns CDR1 SNHLY and CDR2 FYNNEI. The CDR3 nucleotides are TGTGCCAGCAGTGGGAATAATTCACCCCTCCACTTT. Residues: CASSGNNSPLHF.

The rearrangement links TRBV6-1 to TRBJ2-7; 9 bases are shared with TRBD2. The J segment lost 5 bases and the V segment lost 8 bases, leaving 13 bases of the junction unmatched. CDR1 and CDR2 (germline): MNHNS, SASEGT. There are 15 residues in the CDR3. CDR3 in DNA: TGTGCCAGCCAAGGTTTCGGGACTAGCATCGACGAGCAGTACTTC. This encodes CASQGFGTSIDEQYF.

This clonotype came up a few times. CDR3 in amino acids: CSARDLVTNYGYTF. CDR3 bases: TGCAGTGCTAGAGATCTCGTGACCAACTATGGCTACACCTTC. The V and J genes are TRBV20-1 and TRBJ1-2, with no clear D. The CDR3 totals 14 residues. Germline assignment: CDR1 DFQATT and CDR2 SNEGSKA (reference sequence). V was trimmed by 0 bases and J by 2 bases, leaving 10 bases between them.

The V gene is TRBV6-5, the J gene TRBJ1-1; D not resolved. Per the germline V gene, CDR1 is MNHEY and CDR2 is SVGAGI. V was pared by 2 bases and J by 11 bases, with 15 bases between. The CDR3 covers 13 residues. CDR3 residues: CASSYTTEGEAFF. The CDR3 DNA reads TGTGCCAGCAGTTACACAACCGAGGGTGAGGCTTTCTTT.

This clonotype was counted a few times. The chain links TRBV7-2 to TRBJ2-5, with a tentative D call TRBD1 (6 bases). With 2 bases removed from V and 2 bases from J, the gap between germline ends came to 15 bases. Germline V lookup: CDR1 SGHTA, CDR2 FQGNSA. There are 16 residues in the CDR3. CDR3 region: CASSLRGGRGQETQYF. In DNA, the CDR3 is TGTGCCAGCAGCTTAAGAGGGGGACGGGGACAAGAGACCCAGTACTTC.

For the CDR3, the DNA is TGTGCCAGCAGCCTGACAGGAAGGAGGGTCTATGGCTACACCTTC. Its protein is CASSLTGRRVYGYTF. The V call is TRBV14, the J call TRBJ1-2; a weak D match, TRBD1 (6 bases). With 4 bases removed from V and 4 bases from J, the gap between germline ends came to 16 bases. CDR1 and CDR2 from the germline V gene are SGHDN and FVKESK. The CDR3 consists of 15 residues.

This clonotype occurred a few times. The gene calls are TRBV19 and TRBJ2-1; 8 nucleotides agree with TRBD2. Germline V gene data show CDR1 as LNHDA and CDR2 as SQIVND (reference sequence). With V trimmed by 2 bases and J by 9 bases, 6 bases remained unmatched. The CDR3 extends over 14 amino acids. In nucleotides, the CDR3 is TGTGCCAGTAGTATAACGGGAGGGCGTGGTGAGCAGTTCTTC. It yields the protein CASSITGGRGEQFF. The full variable domain, completed using reference TRBV19 and TRBJ2-1, is DGGITQSPKYLFRKEGQNVTLSCEQNLNHDAMYWYRQDPGQGLRLIYYSQIVNDFQKGDIAEGYSVSREKKESFPLTVTSAQKNPTAFYLCASSITGGRGEQFFGPGTRLTVL.

The chain carries TRBV6-2 or TRBV6-3 and TRBJ1-1; D unclear. V gave up 2 bases and J gave up 1 base, with 11 bases separating them. The CDR3 is 15 residues long. Germline assignment: CDR1 MNHEY and CDR2 SVGEGT. CDR3 amino acids: CASSYLRGSNTEAFF. In DNA, the CDR3 is TGTGCCAGCAGTTACCTCCGAGGTTCGAACACTGAAGCTTTCTTT.

This clonotype was picked up a small number of times. The rearrangement uses TRBV11-2 and TRBJ2-1; unclear D gene. Looked up from germline, CDR1 is SGHAT and CDR2 is FQNNGV. CDR3 length: 11 amino acids. The V end lost 2 bases, the J end lost 5 bases, and 1 base lay between the germline ends. The CDR3 reads CASSLNNEQFF. CDR3 coding DNA: TGTGCCAGCAGCTTAAACAATGAGCAGTTCTTC.

This chain joins TRBV20-1 and TRBJ2-3; TRBD2 aligns across 9 bases. CDR1 and CDR2 (germline): DFQATT, SNEGSKA (reference sequence). V was pared by 4 bases and J by 5 bases, with 10 bases of the junction left unmatched. This CDR3 comprises 15 residues. CDR3 bases: TGCAGTGCTATCCCGGTAGCGGGGGTGTTAGATACGCAGTATTTT. Encoded protein: CSAIPVAGVLDTQYF.

The V gene is TRBV24-1, the J gene TRBJ2-3, with 9 bases identical to TRBD1. CDR3 length: 17 amino acids. Germline CDR1 and CDR2: KGHDR and SFDVKD. J was trimmed by 6 bases and V by 0 bases; bases with no gene match: 9. In DNA form, the CDR3 reads TGTGCCACCAGTGATTTGACCGGGACAGGGTCCCGCGATACGCAGTATTTT. Its translation: CATSDLTGTGSRDTQYF.

This clonotype has just a few counts. The chain employs TRBV12-3 or TRBV12-4 and TRBJ1-1, with D possibly being TRBD1 (5 bases). The CDR3 covers 15 residues. The V and J ends lost 7 bases and 0 bases respectively, with 15 bases between them. CDR3 sequence: CASTSMRGLNTEAFF. DNA for the CDR3: TGTGCCAGCACTTCGATGAGGGGTTTGAACACTGAAGCTTTCTTT.

V gene TRBV11-2 combines with J gene TRBJ1-1, with D hard to call. Trimming left V 0 bases short and J 3 bases short, with 5 bases between. Germline assignment: CDR1 SGHAT and CDR2 FQNNGV. CDR3 length: 13 amino acids. The DNA of the CDR3 is TGTGCCAGCAGCTTAGAACAGTACACTGAAGCTTTCTTT. The encoded protein is CASSLEQYTEAFF.